The 8 T cell receptor beta chains listed next were all sequenced from one sample in a study of beta chain features in type 1 diabetes. Isolated RNA was reverse transcribed in full, so expressed TCRB transcripts were sequenced. Profiling relied on immunoSEQ multiplex PCR, and the TCRdb table lists in-frame clones only, not all of them. Of 900,000 or so clones in the sample, roughly a sixth are singletons; the top ten hold 0.02% to 0.025%. The sequenced material came from naive CD4+ T cells from blood. The origin of the receptors is a woman between 18 and 30 years old in good health.

As DNA, the CDR3 is TGTGCCAGCTCACCACTCCACGGCAGTGACCAGCCCCAGCATTTT. This codes for CASSPLHGSDQPQHF. The J gene is TRBJ1-5, the V gene TRBV18; D remains ambiguous. CDR1 and CDR2 from the germline V gene are KGHSH and LQKENI. There are 15 residues in the CDR3. V lost 1 base to trimming and J lost 7 bases, with 14 bases between them.

This sequence joins TRBV23-1 and TRBJ1-1, with D possibly TRBD1 on 6 matching bases. TRBV23-1 is sorted into the ORF group, with uncertain function. Trimming stripped 4 bases from V and 1 base from J, with 13 bases between. The CDR3 is made up of 15 amino acids. CDR3 sequence: CASSLNRDQNTEAFF. CDR3 sequence (DNA): TGCGCCAGCAGTCTAAACAGGGACCAGAACACTGAAGCTTTCTTT.

The V and J genes are TRBV7-2 and TRBJ2-7, with TRBD1 identical over 7 bases. The CDR3 is made up of 15 amino acids. Looked up from germline, CDR1 is SGHTA and CDR2 is FQGNSA. Unmatched junction bases numbered 9, after V lost 6 bases and J lost 1 base. The CDR3 coding sequence is TGTGCCAGCAGTAGAACCGGGACAGAGTCCTACGAGCAGTACTTC. This gives the protein CASSRTGTESYEQYF.

A few counts support this clone. The V gene is TRBV4-3, the J gene TRBJ2-1; D possibly matches TRBD1 or TRBD2 (5 bases each). CDR1 is LGHNA and CDR2 is YSLEER in the germline V gene. CDR3 length equals 17 residues. The V end lost 0 bases, the J end lost 4 bases, and 16 bases lay between the germline ends. Here the CDR3 DNA reads TGCGCCAGCAGCCAAGATCCCCAGGGCGGCGGGTACAATGAGCAGTTCTTC. Translated: CASSQDPQGGGYNEQFF.

The V gene is TRBV13, the J gene TRBJ2-1, with TRBD2 matching over 15 bases. The CDR3 is made up of 15 amino acids. Per germline, CDR1 PRHDT and CDR2 FYEKMQ (reference sequence). The trim removed 5 bases at V and 8 bases at J, leaving 4 bases unmatched. For the CDR3, the DNA is TGTGCCAGCAGCAGGGGACTAGCGGGAGGTTATGAGCAGTTCTTC. This sequence encodes CASSRGLAGGYEQFF.

This clone was counted only a few times. At the DNA level, this CDR3 is encoded by other sequences in the same sample as well. J is TRBJ1-3 and V is TRBV6-5; a weak D match, TRBD1 (6 bases). The CDR3 is made up of 14 amino acids. Germline CDR1 reads MNHEY; CDR2 reads SVGAGI. V dropped 6 bases and J dropped 0 bases, with 9 bases sitting between them. The CDR3 loop reads CASRRTDSGNTIYF. The CDR3 DNA is TGTGCCAGCAGAAGGACAGACTCTGGAAACACCATATATTTT.

CDR3 bases: TGTGCCAGCAGACAAACGGGACTAGCGGGAGGAACCCAGTACTTC. It specifies CASRQTGLAGGTQYF. The rearrangement joins TRBV7-2 to TRBJ2-5; 15 nucleotides line up with TRBD2. This CDR3 comprises 15 residues. J was trimmed by 8 bases and V by 6 bases; bases with no gene match: 7. Germline CDR1 reads SGHTA; CDR2 reads FQGNSA.

This chain uses TRBV28 with TRBJ2-2; TRBD2 matches at 7 bases. The length of the CDR3 is 15 residues. Trimming at V came to 2 bases and at J to 4 bases, leaving 4 bases not matched to a gene. The germline CDR1 and CDR2 sequences are MDHEN and SYDVKM. The CDR3 DNA is TGTGCCAGCAGTTTACTTGGGAGGGTCACCGGGGAGCTGTTTTTT. It is translated as CASSLLGRVTGELFF.